The sequence of this TCR beta chain was determined in a study of response to subunit inactivated influenza vaccine. Overall study results and limits: Authors suggested each seasonal flu vaccination may recruit only limited numbers of new T cells.

This clonotype was observed a few times. What it binds is unknown. CDR1 and CDR2 (germline): SGDLS, YYNGEE. The CDR3 length is 15 residues. Trimming removed 2 bases at V and 5 bases at J, with 15 bases between. A single record per CDR3 protein comes from TCRdb applying MiXCR to the RT-PCR reads. Of around 540,000 distinct CDR3 sequences listed, 12% are singletons. Material: PBMCs from blood, obtained on the day of vaccination. This sequence was found in a man between 50 and 59 years old who received an inactivated influenza vaccine. V usage is TRBV9 and J usage is TRBJ2-3, with D unclear. CDR3 in amino acids: CASSVLNTAEDTQYF. The CDR3 DNA is TGTGCCAGCAGCGTCTTGAACACGGCGGAAGATACGCAGTATTTT. Filled out from reference TRBV9 and TRBJ2-3, the complete variable domain reads DSGVTQTPKHLITATGQRVTLRCSPRSGDLSVYWYQQSLDQGLQFLIQYYNGEERAKGNILERFSAQQFPDLHSELNLSSLELGDSALYFCASSVLNTAEDTQYFGPGTRLTVL.